This T cell receptor (beta chain) was captured in a study of blood T cell repertoires in COVID-19. At the level of the study: Italy, Spain and the United States were the sources of the convalescent and acute COVID-19 samples. T cells, B-cell-depleted T cells, or PBMCs provided the cDNA or gDNA that served as material.

The CDR3 contains 18 residues. Between the trimmed V and J ends, which lost 2 bases and 0 bases, there was a span of 14 bases. Germline V gene data show CDR1 as LGHDT and CDR2 as YNNKEL (reference sequence). Original processing methods: Counts of nucleated cells, estimated from reference gene primer amplification, were obtained. Using immunoSEQ multiplex PCR, the repertoire was profiled, and TCRdb retains in-frame clones only, with some absent. The V and J calls and clone size were taken over from that table, and D and trimming were inferred from the DNA. The repertoire holds around 86,000 clones, with around 87% as singletons. This clone was counted only a few times.

Sequenced input: peripheral blood. The chain combines TRBV3-1 (or the pseudogene TRBV3-2) with TRBJ2-6; D not certain. The sequence came from a human donor with acute or convalescent COVID-19. The donor label of this sample is uncertain. CDR3 nucleotides: TGTGCCAGCAGCCAAATAACAACAGCAAACTCTGGGGCCAACGTCCTGACTTTC. It yields the protein CASSQITTANSGANVLTF.